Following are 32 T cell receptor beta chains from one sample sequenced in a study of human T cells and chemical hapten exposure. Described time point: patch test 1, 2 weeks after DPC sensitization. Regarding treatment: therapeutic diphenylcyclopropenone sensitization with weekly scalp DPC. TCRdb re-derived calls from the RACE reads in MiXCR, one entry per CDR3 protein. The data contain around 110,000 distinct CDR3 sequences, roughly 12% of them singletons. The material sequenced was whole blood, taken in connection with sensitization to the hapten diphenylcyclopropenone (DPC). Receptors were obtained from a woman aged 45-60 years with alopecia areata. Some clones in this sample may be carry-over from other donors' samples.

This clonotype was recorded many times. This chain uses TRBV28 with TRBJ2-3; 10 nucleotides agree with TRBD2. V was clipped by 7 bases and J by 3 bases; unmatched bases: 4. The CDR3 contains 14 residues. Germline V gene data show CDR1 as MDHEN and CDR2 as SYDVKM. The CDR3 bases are TGTGCCAGCAAGAAGCGGGGGGGAACAGATACGCAGTATTTT. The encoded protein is CASKKRGGTDTQYF.

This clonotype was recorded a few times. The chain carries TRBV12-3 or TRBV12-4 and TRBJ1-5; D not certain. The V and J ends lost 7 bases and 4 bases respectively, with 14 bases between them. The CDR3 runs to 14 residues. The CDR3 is CASTNSRRNQPQHF. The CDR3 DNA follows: TGTGCCAGCACGAATTCCAGGCGGAATCAGCCCCAGCATTTT.

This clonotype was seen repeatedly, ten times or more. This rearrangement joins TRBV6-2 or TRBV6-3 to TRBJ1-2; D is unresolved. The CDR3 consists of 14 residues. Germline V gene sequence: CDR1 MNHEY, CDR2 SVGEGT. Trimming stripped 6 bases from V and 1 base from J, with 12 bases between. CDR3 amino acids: CASSSSANNYGYTF. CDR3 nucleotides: TGTGCCAGCAGCTCCAGCGCCAATAACTATGGCTACACCTTC.

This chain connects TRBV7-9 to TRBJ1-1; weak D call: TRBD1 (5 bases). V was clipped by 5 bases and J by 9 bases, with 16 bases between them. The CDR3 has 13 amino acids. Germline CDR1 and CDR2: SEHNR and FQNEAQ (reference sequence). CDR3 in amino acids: CASSPNTGTQAFF. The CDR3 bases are TGTGCCAGCAGCCCTAATACCGGGACCCAAGCTTTCTTT.

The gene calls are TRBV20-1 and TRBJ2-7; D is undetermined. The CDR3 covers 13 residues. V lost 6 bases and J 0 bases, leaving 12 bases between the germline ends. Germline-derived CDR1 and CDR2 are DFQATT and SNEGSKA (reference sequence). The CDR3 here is CSAPGPSSYEQYF. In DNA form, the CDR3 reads TGCAGTGCCCCAGGACCTAGCTCCTACGAGCAGTACTTC.

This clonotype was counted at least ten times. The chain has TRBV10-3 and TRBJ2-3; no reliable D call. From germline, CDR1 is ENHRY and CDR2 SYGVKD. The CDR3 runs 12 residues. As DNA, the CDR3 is TGTGCAACCGGTACTAGCACAGATACGCAGTATTTT. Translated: CATGTSTDTQYF.

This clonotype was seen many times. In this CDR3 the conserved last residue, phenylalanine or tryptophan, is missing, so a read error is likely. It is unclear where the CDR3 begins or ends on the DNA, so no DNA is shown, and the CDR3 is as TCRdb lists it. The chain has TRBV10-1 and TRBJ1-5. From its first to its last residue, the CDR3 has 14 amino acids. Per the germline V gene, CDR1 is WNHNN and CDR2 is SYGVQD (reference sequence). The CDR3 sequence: CASSESEAGTMGTS.

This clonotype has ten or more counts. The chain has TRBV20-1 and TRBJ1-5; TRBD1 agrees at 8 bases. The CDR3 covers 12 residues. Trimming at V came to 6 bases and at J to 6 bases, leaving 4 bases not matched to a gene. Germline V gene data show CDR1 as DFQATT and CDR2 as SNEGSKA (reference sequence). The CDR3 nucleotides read TGCAGTGCCCCAGGGGGCAGTCAGCCCCAGCATTTT. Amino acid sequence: CSAPGGSQPQHF.

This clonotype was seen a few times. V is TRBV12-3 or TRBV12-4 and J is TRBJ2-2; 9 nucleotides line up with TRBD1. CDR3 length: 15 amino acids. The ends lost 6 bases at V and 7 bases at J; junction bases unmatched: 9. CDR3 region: CASRKQGAGGGELFF. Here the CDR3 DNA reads TGTGCCAGCAGGAAACAGGGGGCTGGTGGCGGGGAGCTGTTTTTT.

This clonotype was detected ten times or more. The CDR3 sequence is CASSPGQGQSPEAFF. DNA for the CDR3: TGTGCCAGCAGCCCTGGACAGGGACAAAGCCCTGAAGCTTTCTTT. This sequence joins TRBV5-4 and TRBJ1-1, with 8 positions matching TRBD1. CDR3 length: 15 residues. V was clipped by 4 bases and J by 6 bases; unmatched bases: 11. Germline CDR1 reads SGHNT; CDR2 reads YYREEE (reference sequence).

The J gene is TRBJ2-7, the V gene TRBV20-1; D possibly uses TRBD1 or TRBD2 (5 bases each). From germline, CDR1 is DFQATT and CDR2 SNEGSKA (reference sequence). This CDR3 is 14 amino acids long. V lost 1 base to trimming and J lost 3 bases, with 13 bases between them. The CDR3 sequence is CSARGGTDYYEQYF. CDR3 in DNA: TGCAGTGCTAGAGGGGGGACGGATTACTACGAGCAGTACTTC.

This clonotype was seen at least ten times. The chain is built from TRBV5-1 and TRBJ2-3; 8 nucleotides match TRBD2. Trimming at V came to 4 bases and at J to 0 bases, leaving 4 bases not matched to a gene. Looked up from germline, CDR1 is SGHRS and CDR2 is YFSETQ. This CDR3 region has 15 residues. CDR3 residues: CASSRSGVSTDTQYF. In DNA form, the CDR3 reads TGCGCCAGCAGCCGTAGCGGGGTTAGCACAGATACGCAGTATTTT.

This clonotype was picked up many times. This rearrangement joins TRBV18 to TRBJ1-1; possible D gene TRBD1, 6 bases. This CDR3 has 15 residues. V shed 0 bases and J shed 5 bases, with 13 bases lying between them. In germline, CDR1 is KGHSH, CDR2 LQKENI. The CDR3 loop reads CASSPPTGRLTEAFF. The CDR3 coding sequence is TGTGCCAGCTCACCACCAACAGGGAGGCTAACTGAAGCTTTCTTT.

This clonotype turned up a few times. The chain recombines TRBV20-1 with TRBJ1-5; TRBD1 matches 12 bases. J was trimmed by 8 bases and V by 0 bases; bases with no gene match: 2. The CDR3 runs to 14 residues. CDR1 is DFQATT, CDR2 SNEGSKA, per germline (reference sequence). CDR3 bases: TGCAGTGCTAGAGAGGGACAGGGGGCGGAGCCCCAGCATTTT. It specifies CSAREGQGAEPQHF.

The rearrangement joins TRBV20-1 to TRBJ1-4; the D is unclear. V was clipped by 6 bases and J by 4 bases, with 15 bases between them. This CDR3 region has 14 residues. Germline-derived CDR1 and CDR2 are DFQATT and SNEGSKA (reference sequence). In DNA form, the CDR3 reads TGCAGTGCCAAACGGACGTTCGATAATGAAAAACTGTTTTTT. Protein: CSAKRTFDNEKLFF.

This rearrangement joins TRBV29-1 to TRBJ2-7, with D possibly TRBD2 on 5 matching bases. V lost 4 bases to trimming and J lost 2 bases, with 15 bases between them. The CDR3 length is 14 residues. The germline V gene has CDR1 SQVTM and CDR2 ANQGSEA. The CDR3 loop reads CSVGPAGRAYEQYF. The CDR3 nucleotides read TGCAGCGTTGGACCTGCGGGTCGCGCCTACGAGCAGTACTTC.

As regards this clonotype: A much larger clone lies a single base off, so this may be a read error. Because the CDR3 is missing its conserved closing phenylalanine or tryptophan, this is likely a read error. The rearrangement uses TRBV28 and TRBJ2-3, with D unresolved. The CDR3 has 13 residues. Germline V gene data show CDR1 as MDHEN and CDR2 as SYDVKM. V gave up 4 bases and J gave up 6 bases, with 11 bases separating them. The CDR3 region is CASSSPEVDTQYL. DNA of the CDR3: TGTGCCAGCAGTTCCCCTGAAGTCGATACGCAGTATCTT.

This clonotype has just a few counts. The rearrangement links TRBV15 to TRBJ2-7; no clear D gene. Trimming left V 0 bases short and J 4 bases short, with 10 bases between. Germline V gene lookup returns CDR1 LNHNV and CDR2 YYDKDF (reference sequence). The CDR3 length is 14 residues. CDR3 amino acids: CATSRDRAQYEQYF. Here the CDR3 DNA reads TGTGCCACCAGCAGAGACAGAGCCCAATACGAGCAGTACTTC.

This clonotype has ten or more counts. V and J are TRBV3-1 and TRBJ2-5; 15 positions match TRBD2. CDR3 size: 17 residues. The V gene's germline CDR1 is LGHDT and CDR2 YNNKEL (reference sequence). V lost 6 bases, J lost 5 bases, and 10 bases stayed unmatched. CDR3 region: CASRKGLAGGSTETQYF. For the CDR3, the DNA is TGTGCCAGCAGAAAGGGACTAGCGGGAGGTTCTACGGAGACCCAGTACTTC.

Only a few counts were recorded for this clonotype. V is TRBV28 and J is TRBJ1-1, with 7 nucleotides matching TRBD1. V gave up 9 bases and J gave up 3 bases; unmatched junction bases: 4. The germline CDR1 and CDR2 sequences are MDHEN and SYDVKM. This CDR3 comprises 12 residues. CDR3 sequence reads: CASQGGYTEAFF. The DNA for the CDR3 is TGTGCCAGTCAGGGGGGTTACACTGAAGCTTTCTTT. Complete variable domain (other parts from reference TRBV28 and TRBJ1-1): DVKVTQSSRYLVKRTGEKVFLECVQDMDHENMFWYRQDPGLGLRLIYFSYDVKMKEKGDIPEGYSVSREKKERFSLILESASTNQTSMYLCASQGGYTEAFFGQGTRLTVV.

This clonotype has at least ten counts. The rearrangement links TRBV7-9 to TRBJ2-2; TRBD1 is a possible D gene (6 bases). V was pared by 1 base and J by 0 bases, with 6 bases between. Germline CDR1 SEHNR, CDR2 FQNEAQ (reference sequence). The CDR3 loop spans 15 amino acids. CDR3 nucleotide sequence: TGTGCCAGCAGCTTAGGGACAGCGAACACCGGGGAGCTGTTTTTT. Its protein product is CASSLGTANTGELFF.

For the CDR3, the DNA is TGTGCCAGCAGTCCAGGGGGCCCGAACACTGAAGCTTTCTTT. Amino acids: CASSPGGPNTEAFF. The chain uses TRBV2 and TRBJ1-1; TRBD1 matches at 8 bases. Germline CDR1 SNHLY, CDR2 FYNNEI. With V trimmed by 5 bases and J by 1 base, 3 bases remained unmatched. The CDR3 length is 14 residues.

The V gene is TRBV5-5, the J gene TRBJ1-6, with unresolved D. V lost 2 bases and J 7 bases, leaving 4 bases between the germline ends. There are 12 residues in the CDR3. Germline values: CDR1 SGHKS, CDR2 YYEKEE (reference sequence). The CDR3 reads CASSFENSPLHF. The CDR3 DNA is TGTGCCAGCAGCTTTGAGAATTCACCCCTCCACTTT.

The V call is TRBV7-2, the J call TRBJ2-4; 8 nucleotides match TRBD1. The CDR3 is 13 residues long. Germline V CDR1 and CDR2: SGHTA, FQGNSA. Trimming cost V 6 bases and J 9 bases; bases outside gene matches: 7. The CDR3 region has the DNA TGTGCCAGCAGATTGGACAGGGCGGGCATTCAGTACTTC. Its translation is CASRLDRAGIQYF.

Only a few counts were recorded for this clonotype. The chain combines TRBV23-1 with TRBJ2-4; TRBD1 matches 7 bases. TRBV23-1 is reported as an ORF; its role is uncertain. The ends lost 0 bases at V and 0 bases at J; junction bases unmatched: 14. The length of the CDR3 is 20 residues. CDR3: CASSQSPIKTGSLAKNIQYF. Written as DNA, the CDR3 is TGCGCCAGCAGTCAATCCCCTATAAAGACAGGGAGCTTAGCCAAAAACATTCAGTACTTC.

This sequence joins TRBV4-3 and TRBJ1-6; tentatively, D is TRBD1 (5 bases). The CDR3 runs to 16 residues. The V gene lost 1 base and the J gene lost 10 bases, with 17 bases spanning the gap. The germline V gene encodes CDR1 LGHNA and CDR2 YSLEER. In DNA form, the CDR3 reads TGCGCCAGCAGCCAAGTAGCCGGGACGGCATTCTCACCCCTCCACTTT. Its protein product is CASSQVAGTAFSPLHF.

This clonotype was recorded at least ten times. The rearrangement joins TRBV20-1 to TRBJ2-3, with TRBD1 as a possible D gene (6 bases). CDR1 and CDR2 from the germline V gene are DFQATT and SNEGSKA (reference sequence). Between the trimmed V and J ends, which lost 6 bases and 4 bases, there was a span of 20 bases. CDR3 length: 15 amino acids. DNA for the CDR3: TGCAGTGCCAACCTACAGGGAACGGGCCCAGATACGCAGTATTTT. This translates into CSANLQGTGPDTQYF.

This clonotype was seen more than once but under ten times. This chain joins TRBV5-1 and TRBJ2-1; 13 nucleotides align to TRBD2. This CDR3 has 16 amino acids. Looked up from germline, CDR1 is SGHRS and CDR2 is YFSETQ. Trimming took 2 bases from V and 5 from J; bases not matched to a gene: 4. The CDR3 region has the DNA TGCGCCAGCAGCTTTCAGACTAGCGGGGGGAACAATGAGCAGTTCTTC. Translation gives CASSFQTSGGNNEQFF.

The chain's CDR3 is CAIKGGIARTDTQYF. CDR3 in DNA: TGTGCCATCAAGGGCGGGATCGCCCGGACAGATACGCAGTATTTT. V and J are TRBV10-3 and TRBJ2-3, with D possibly TRBD2 on 6 matching bases. CDR3 length: 15 amino acids. V was pared by 7 bases and J by 3 bases, with 17 bases between. Germline V lookup: CDR1 ENHRY, CDR2 SYGVKD.

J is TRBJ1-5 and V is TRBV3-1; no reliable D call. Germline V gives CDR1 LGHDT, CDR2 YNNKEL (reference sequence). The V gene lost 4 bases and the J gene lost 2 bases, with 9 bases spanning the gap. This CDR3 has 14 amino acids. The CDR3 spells CASSPYRGNQPQHF. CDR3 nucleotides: TGTGCCAGCAGCCCCTATCGGGGCAATCAGCCCCAGCATTTT.

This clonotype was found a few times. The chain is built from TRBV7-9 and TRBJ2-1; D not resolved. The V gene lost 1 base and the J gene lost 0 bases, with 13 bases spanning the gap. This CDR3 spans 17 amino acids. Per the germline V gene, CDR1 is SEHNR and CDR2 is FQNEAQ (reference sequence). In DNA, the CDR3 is TGTGCCAGCAGCTTAGGCCCCCTCCCGAGCTCCTACAATGAGCAGTTCTTC. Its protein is CASSLGPLPSSYNEQFF.

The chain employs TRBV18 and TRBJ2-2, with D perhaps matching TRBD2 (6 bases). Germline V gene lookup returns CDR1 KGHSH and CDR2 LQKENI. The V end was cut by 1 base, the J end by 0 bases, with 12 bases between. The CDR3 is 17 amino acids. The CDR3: CASSPRSPGANTGELFF. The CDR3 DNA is TGTGCCAGCTCACCACGGAGTCCGGGGGCGAACACCGGGGAGCTGTTTTTT.